These 27 T cell receptor beta chains originate from one sample sequenced in a study of CD8+CD57+ T cells in acquired aplastic anemia. Genomic DNA, serving as template, underwent TCR beta VDJ and CDR3 profiling. TCRdb passed the reads through MiXCR, listing each CDR3 protein once. The data contain 450,000 to 550,000 distinct CDR3 sequences, roughly 34% of them singletons. Sequencing was done on patients that had shown CD8+CD57+ cell expansion by flow cytometry. Sequenced sample: sorted CD4+, CD8+, or CD8+CD57+ T cells (not recorded which) from PBMCs. The receptor set was obtained from a human donor with aplastic anemia.

In this sample, this clonotype turned up once. The chain has TRBV10-3 and TRBJ2-1, with 11 bases fitting TRBD2. Matching the DNA end better, TRBJ2-7 makes the J call doubtful. Germline V gives CDR1 ENHRY, CDR2 SYGVKD. The CDR3 has 17 amino acids. The DNA for the CDR3 is TGTGCCATCAGTGAGGGTCTAGCGGGGGGTCCCTACAACGAGCAGTACTTC. Its protein is CAISEGLAGGPYNEQYF.

The chain uses TRBV7-9 and TRBJ2-5; D unresolved. V was cut by 6 bases and J by 4 bases, with 6 bases left in between. The CDR3 is 11 residues long. CDR1 SEHNR and CDR2 FQNEAQ come from the germline V gene (reference sequence). Here the CDR3 reads CASRHLETQYF. CDR3 coding DNA: TGTGCCAGCAGACATCTAGAGACCCAGTACTTC. The full variable domain, with the rest looked up from reference TRBV7-9 and TRBJ2-5, is DTGVSQNPRHKITKRGQNVTFRCDPISEHNRLYWYRQTLGQGPEFLTYFQNEAQLEKSRLLSDRFSAERPKGSFSTLEIQRTEQGDSAMYLCASRHLETQYFGPGTRLLVL.

In regard to this clonotype: A read error is likely, as this CDR3 ends without the conserved phenylalanine or tryptophan. The V and J genes are TRBV6-2 or TRBV6-3 and TRBJ1-1; 9 nucleotides match TRBD1. The CDR3 covers 14 residues. Germline V CDR1 and CDR2: MNHEY, SVGEGT. The V segment lost 4 bases and the J segment 4 bases; nucleotides outside the gene matches: 4. The CDR3 spells CASSSLDRGTEAFS. The CDR3 DNA sequence: TGTGCCAGCAGTTCCCTGGACAGGGGCACTGAAGCTTTCTCT.

The chain carries TRBV10-3 and TRBJ1-3, with D maybe TRBD1 (5 bases). The CDR3 contains 12 residues. Germline V gives CDR1 ENHRY, CDR2 SYGVKD. The germline V and J ends were trimmed by 4 bases and 4 bases, with 5 bases remaining between them. The CDR3 coding sequence is TGTGCCATCAGTGGGACAGGAAACACCATATATTTT. Its protein product is CAISGTGNTIYF.

The sample holds a few counts of this clonotype. The CDR3 DNA follows: TGCGCCAGCAGCACAGACAGGCTCGGAAACACCATATATTTT. It yields the protein CASSTDRLGNTIYF. The J gene is TRBJ1-3, the V gene TRBV5-1; tentative D call: TRBD1 (6 bases). The V end was cut by 4 bases, the J end by 4 bases, with 12 bases between. Germline CDR1 is SGHRS and CDR2 is YFSETQ. The CDR3 consists of 14 residues.

The V gene is TRBV10-3, the J gene TRBJ1-2; the D is unclear. Germline V lookup: CDR1 ENHRY, CDR2 SYGVKD. The ends were cut back, 9 bases at V and 4 bases at J, with 9 bases in the middle. The CDR3 extends over 11 amino acids. Here the CDR3 reads CAISLSYGYTF. DNA for the CDR3: TGTGCCATAAGTCTGAGCTATGGCTACACCTTC.

Only a few counts were recorded for this clonotype. This sequence may be a read error, since a much larger clone differs from it by one base. The chain joins TRBV7-9 to TRBJ2-7; D is possibly TRBD1 or TRBD2 (5 bases each). Germline V CDR1 and CDR2: SEHNR, FQNEAQ (reference sequence). This CDR3 comprises 13 residues. V was clipped by 11 bases and J by 2 bases, with 16 bases between them. The CDR3 sequence is CAGSRDATYEQYF. The DNA of the CDR3 is TGTGCCGGTAGCCGGGACGCGACCTACGAGCAGTACTTC.

A few counts support this clonotype. The rearrangement uses TRBV7-2 and TRBJ2-5; 7 nucleotides line up with TRBD1. Germline V gene lookup returns CDR1 SGHTA and CDR2 FQGNSA. CDR3 length equals 15 residues. J gave up 2 bases and V 4 bases, and 7 bases lay outside the gene matches. CDR3 region: CASSYQRDRQETQYF. The CDR3 DNA reads as TGTGCCAGCAGCTACCAACGGGACAGACAAGAGACCCAGTACTTC.

Comment on this clonotype: Germline is not matched at one junction end, which may reflect a read error. V usage is TRBV20-1 and J usage is TRBJ2-7; no clear D gene. The CDR3 extends over 13 amino acids. Germline-derived CDR1 and CDR2 are DFQATT and SNEGSKA (reference sequence). CDR3 sequence reads: CSARAADRYEQSF. DNA of the CDR3: TGCAGTGCTAGAGCGGCCGACCGCTACGAGCAGTCCTTC.

The chain links TRBV29-1 to TRBJ2-5; 10 nucleotides agree with TRBD1. From germline, CDR1 is SQVTM and CDR2 ANQGSEA. The CDR3 consists of 17 residues. Losses at the gene ends were 1 base for V and 5 bases for J; bases not matched to a gene: 13. CDR3 in amino acids: CSVEVSWTGGMRETQYF. CDR3 DNA sequence: TGCAGCGTTGAAGTTTCCTGGACAGGGGGGATGAGGGAGACCCAGTACTTC.

This clonotype was detected ten times or more. The chain links TRBV2 to TRBJ1-5, with a tentative D call TRBD1 (5 bases). The V end was cut by 8 bases, the J end by 5 bases, with 16 bases between. CDR3 length: 14 amino acids. CDR1 is SNHLY, CDR2 FYNNEI, per germline. The DNA of the CDR3 is TGTGCCAGCGGTCGGGACCTAATTTATCAGCCCCAGCATTTT. As protein: CASGRDLIYQPQHF.

As to this clonotype: At one end the junction does not follow the germline gene, possibly because of a read error. V usage is TRBV10-2 and J usage is TRBJ2-7, with D perhaps matching TRBD1 (5 bases). The CDR3 sequence is 14 residues long. Per the germline V gene, CDR1 is WSHSY and CDR2 is SAAADI. CDR3 in DNA: TGCGCCAGCAGTGAAGCTGACAGCTCCTACGGGCAGTACTTC. Translating it yields CASSEADSSYGQYF.

This clonotype was counted at least ten times. The chain joins TRBV20-1 to TRBJ1-6; D call uncertain. The germline gives CDR1 DFQATT, CDR2 SNEGSKA (reference sequence). V was shortened by 0 bases and J by 7 bases, with 16 bases between the two germline ends. CDR3 length: 16 residues. The CDR3 bases are TGCAGTGCTAGAGATCATGGGGTAACGAGGAATTCACCCCTCCACTTT. Translation: CSARDHGVTRNSPLHF.

The chain couples TRBV10-3 to TRBJ2-7; 7 positions agree with TRBD2. The CDR3 is made up of 13 amino acids. Trimming took 10 bases from V and 2 from J; bases not matched to a gene: 8. In germline, CDR1 is ENHRY, CDR2 SYGVKD. The chain's CDR3 is CASRFSGTYEQYF. DNA for the CDR3: TGTGCCAGCAGGTTCAGCGGGACCTACGAGCAGTACTTC.

Worth noting for this clonotype: A much larger clone sits a single nucleotide away, making a read error possible. The conserved final phenylalanine or tryptophan is absent from the CDR3, which likely points to a read error. V and J are TRBV9 and TRBJ1-6; no definite D call. The germline V and J ends were trimmed by 0 bases and 3 bases, with 10 bases remaining between them. Germline V gene data show CDR1 as SGDLS and CDR2 as YYNGEE. This CDR3 has 16 residues. The CDR3 reads CASSVDGRDYNSPLHL. For the CDR3, the DNA is TGTGCCAGCAGCGTAGATGGACGGGACTATAATTCACCCCTCCACCTT.

This CDR3 reads CSALKAADYNEQFF. The CDR3, as DNA: TGCAGTGCTCTTAAAGCTGCGGACTACAATGAGCAGTTCTTC. The chain employs TRBV20-1 and TRBJ2-1; D is ambiguous. This CDR3 contains 14 residues. V lost 5 bases and J lost 3, with 14 bases in between. Germline assignment: CDR1 DFQATT and CDR2 SNEGSKA (reference sequence).

V gene TRBV5-4 combines with J gene TRBJ2-3, with TRBD1 matching 7 bases. The junction had 11 bases not matched to a gene; V was cut back by 2 bases and J by 5 bases. The V gene's germline CDR1 is SGHNT and CDR2 YYREEE (reference sequence). This CDR3 has 16 residues. The CDR3 region has the DNA TGTGCCAGCAGCTTCGGCTTACCGGGACAGCAAGATACGCAGTATTTT. Protein product: CASSFGLPGQQDTQYF.

This chain connects TRBV7-9 to TRBJ2-5, with D possibly being TRBD1 (6 bases). CDR1 SEHNR and CDR2 FQNEAQ come from the germline V gene (reference sequence). V lost 4 bases and J lost 0, with 12 bases in between. The CDR3 covers 15 residues. CDR3 in amino acids: CASSSQQGYQETQYF. The DNA for the CDR3 is TGTGCCAGCAGCTCCCAACAGGGTTACCAAGAGACCCAGTACTTC.

This clonotype has a handful of counts. The chain links TRBV3-1 to TRBJ1-5; 8 positions agree with TRBD1. This CDR3 region has 17 residues. Per germline, CDR1 LGHDT and CDR2 YNNKEL (reference sequence). The trim removed 3 bases at V and 3 bases at J, leaving 10 bases unmatched. The CDR3 coding sequence is TGTGCCAGCAGCCACCGGGACAGGCTCCCCTACAATCAGCCCCAGCATTTT. Its translation is CASSHRDRLPYNQPQHF.

This clonotype was picked up many times. The chain uses TRBV19 and TRBJ2-7; D uncertain. Trimming removed 3 bases at V and 2 bases at J, with 8 bases between. The germline gives CDR1 LNHDA, CDR2 SQIVND (reference sequence). The CDR3 sequence is 13 residues long. The CDR3 region has the DNA TGTGCCAGTAGTATGCAAGGGACCTACGAGCAGTACTTC. It codes for CASSMQGTYEQYF.

The V and J genes are TRBV19 and TRBJ2-1; 8 nucleotides match TRBD2. Germline V CDR1 and CDR2: LNHDA, SQIVND (reference sequence). The length of the CDR3 is 15 residues. V shed 4 bases and J 10 bases; nucleotides not matched to a gene: 12. The CDR3 nucleotides read TGTGCCAGTAGTACCGGGACTAGGAATCTCGTCGAGCAGTTCTTC. Translating it yields CASSTGTRNLVEQFF.

This clonotype has ten or more counts. The CDR3 DNA sequence: TGTGCCAGCAGTTGGACAGAAGACCAGCCCCAGCATTTT. It specifies CASSWTEDQPQHF. The V call is TRBV2, the J call TRBJ1-5; D possibly corresponds to TRBD1 (6 bases). Germline V gives CDR1 SNHLY, CDR2 FYNNEI. This CDR3 contains 13 residues. V was clipped by 5 bases and J by 7 bases, with 12 bases between them.

The sample holds many counts of this clonotype. V usage is TRBV29-1 and J usage is TRBJ1-1; D ambiguous. The CDR3 has 13 amino acids. CDR1 is SQVTM, CDR2 ANQGSEA, per germline. With 4 bases removed from V and 0 bases from J, the gap between germline ends came to 9 bases. Here the CDR3 DNA reads TGCAGCGTTGCCCCAAGGTTGAACACTGAAGCTTTCTTT. It codes for CSVAPRLNTEAFF. The full variable domain, in which reference TRBV29-1 and TRBJ1-1 provide the parts outside the CDR3, is SAVISQKPSRDICQRGTSLTIQCQVDSQVTMMFWYRQQPGQSLTLIATANQGSEATYESGFVIDKFPISRPNLTFSTLTVSNMSPEDSSIYLCSVAPRLNTEAFFGQGTRLTVV.

V is TRBV24-1 and J is TRBJ1-1; tentatively, D is TRBD1 (6 bases). V shed 11 bases and J shed 4 bases, with 16 bases lying between them. Germline CDR1 and CDR2: KGHDR and SFDVKD. The CDR3 extends over 13 amino acids. CDR3 coding DNA: TGTGCCAGCAGGGCCAGGGACATCACTGAAGCTTTCTTT. Amino acids: CASRARDITEAFF.

At least ten counts were recorded for this clonotype. The V call is TRBV2, the J call TRBJ2-7; D remains ambiguous. The CDR3 is 11 amino acids. Trimming removed 7 bases at V and 0 bases at J, with 4 bases between. CDR1 is SNHLY and CDR2 is FYNNEI in the germline V gene. CDR3 nucleotide sequence: TGTGCCAGCATGGGCTCCTACGAGCAGTACTTC. Translated, it gives CASMGSYEQYF.

The rearrangement joins TRBV5-1 to TRBJ1-1; 9 positions agree with TRBD1. The germline V gene encodes CDR1 SGHRS and CDR2 YFSETQ. CDR3 size: 14 residues. V shed 4 bases, J shed 2 bases, and the junction held 3 bases outside the gene matches. The DNA for the CDR3 is TGCGCCAGCAGCATGGGACAGGGCAACACTGAAGCTTTCTTT. It yields the protein CASSMGQGNTEAFF.

V is TRBV20-1 and J is TRBJ2-7; TRBD2 matches at 8 bases. J lost 3 bases, V lost 5 bases, and 12 bases had no gene match. The CDR3 totals 15 residues. From germline, CDR1 is DFQATT and CDR2 SNEGSKA (reference sequence). The CDR3 coding sequence is TGCAGTGCTCCTAACCCGGCGGGGGGTAGCTACGAGCAGTACTTC. Protein product: CSAPNPAGGSYEQYF.